These 27 T cell receptor beta chains came from one sample sequenced in a study of CXCR3-negative and CXCR3-positive naive CD8 T cells. TRB cDNA libraries were made by UMI-labeled 5' RACE. TCRdb reprocessed the 5' RACE reads and reports one entry per CDR3 protein, with no DNA. This listing includes around 140,000 distinct CDR3 sequences. Source material: naive CXCR3- CD8+ T cells from blood. The subset was: CD45RO-CCR7+CD27+CD95- naive CD8+ T cells lacking CXCR3 (TNR3-). These TCRs come from a human donor in good health. Some clones in this sample may be carry-over from other donors' samples.

The CDR3: CASKQGSTEAFF. The chain employs TRBV19 and TRBJ1-1; the TRBD1 assignment by TCRdb is unverifiable without DNA. Germline V gene sequence: CDR1 LNHDA, CDR2 SQIVND (reference sequence). The CDR3 extends over 12 amino acids.

The chain combines TRBV7-9 with TRBJ2-7. The CDR3 has 13 amino acids. Germline CDR1 reads SEHNR; CDR2 reads FQNEAQ (reference sequence). Here the CDR3 reads CASSLPRSYEQYF.

This chain joins TRBV29-1 and TRBJ2-1; the TCRdb D gene call, TRBD1, has no DNA to confirm it. Germline V gives CDR1 SQVTM, CDR2 ANQGSEA. The CDR3 is 15 amino acids. CDR3 residues: CSVEPDWFRPGGLFF.

The gene calls are TRBV7-2 and TRBJ2-7; as DNA is missing, the TRBD1 call by TCRdb cannot be tested. The CDR3 runs to 15 residues. Per the germline V gene, CDR1 is SGHTA and CDR2 is FQGNSA. CDR3 protein: CASRLAPQTGREQYF.

The CDR3 region is CASSHVGTGEPDTQYF. V is TRBV7-9 and J is TRBJ2-3; TCRdb returns TRBD1, unconfirmable since there is no DNA. The CDR3 has 16 amino acids. Germline lookup yields CDR1 SEHNR and CDR2 FQNEAQ (reference sequence).

The J gene is TRBJ2-7, the V gene TRBV4-2. The V gene's germline CDR1 is LGHNA and CDR2 YNFKEQ. The CDR3 covers 15 residues. The CDR3 region is CASSQVSGTSYEQYF.

The gene calls are TRBV12-5 and TRBJ1-1. From germline, CDR1 is LGHNT and CDR2 FRNRAP. This CDR3 is built from 13 residues. CDR3 sequence reads: CASGLVGPGGAFF.

The chain employs TRBV18 and TRBJ2-5; TCRdb selects TRBD2, and the lack of DNA leaves this call unchecked. Germline loops: CDR1 KGHSH, CDR2 LQKENI. The CDR3 sequence is 18 residues long. The CDR3 spells CASSEAGGGTYDGETQYF.

The V and J genes are TRBV11-3 and TRBJ2-2. The CDR3 runs 12 residues. Looked up from germline, CDR1 is SGHNT and CDR2 is YENEEA. The CDR3 region is CASSLTAGELFF. Complete variable domain (other parts from reference TRBV11-3 and TRBJ2-2): EAGVVQSPRYKIIEKKQPVAFWCNPISGHNTLYWYLQNLGQGPELLIRYENEEAVDDSQLPKDRFSAERLKGVDSTLKIQPAELGDSAVYLCASSLTAGELFFGEGSRLTVL.

V and J are TRBV5-1 and TRBJ2-7; TCRdb gives TRBD1 as the D gene, but with no DNA this cannot be confirmed. The CDR3 is 14 amino acids. Looked up from germline, CDR1 is SGHRS and CDR2 is YFSETQ. CDR3 protein: CASSLGLSRYEQYF.

The chain employs TRBV29-1 and TRBJ1-1. Germline lookup yields CDR1 SQVTM and CDR2 ANQGSEA. The CDR3 consists of 12 residues. The CDR3 sequence is CSVATANTEAFF. Filled out from reference TRBV29-1 and TRBJ1-1, the complete variable domain reads SAVISQKPSRDICQRGTSLTIQCQVDSQVTMMFWYRQQPGQSLTLIATANQGSEATYESGFVIDKFPISRPNLTFSTLTVSNMSPEDSSIYLCSVATANTEAFFGQGTRLTVV.

The V call is TRBV6-4, the J call TRBJ2-3; checking the TCRdb D call of TRBD1 is not possible without DNA. The CDR3 contains 14 residues. Germline CDR1 reads MRHNA; CDR2 reads SNTAGT. CDR3 residues: CASSPAGATDTQYF.

This chain uses TRBV15 with TRBJ1-2; TCRdb names TRBD1, which stays unverified in the absence of DNA. The germline gives CDR1 LNHNV, CDR2 YYDKDF (reference sequence). This CDR3 spans 16 amino acids. CDR3 loop: CATSRTPGQEDYGYTF.

The chain has TRBV4-3 and TRBJ1-4; the TCRdb call, TRBD1, lacks DNA for checking. Looked up from germline, CDR1 is LGHNA and CDR2 is YSLEER. CDR3 length equals 14 residues. CDR3 in amino acids: CASSQGQGKEKLFF.

The genes are TRBV7-6 and TRBJ2-7. The germline V gene has CDR1 SGHVS and CDR2 FNYEAQ. This CDR3 spans 13 amino acids. This chain's CDR3 is CASSRSPSYEQYF.

CDR3 residues: CASSSGRGEQYF. V gene TRBV7-9 combines with J gene TRBJ2-7; TCRdb's D gene call, TRBD2, goes unchecked for lack of DNA. This CDR3 region has 12 residues. Germline V gene lookup returns CDR1 SEHNR and CDR2 FQNEAQ (reference sequence).

The gene calls are TRBV7-6 and TRBJ2-7; TCRdb lists TRBD1, though no DNA is available to test this call. Germline V lookup: CDR1 SGHVS, CDR2 FNYEAQ. The CDR3 runs to 15 residues. The CDR3 spells CASSLQWGQPYEQYF.

V usage is TRBV7-9 and J usage is TRBJ2-1; there is no DNA to check the TCRdb D call of TRBD2. CDR3 size: 14 residues. CDR1 SEHNR and CDR2 FQNEAQ come from the germline V gene (reference sequence). The CDR3 sequence: CASRRRGGFNEQFF. The full variable domain, with the rest looked up from reference TRBV7-9 and TRBJ2-1, is DTGVSQNPRHKITKRGQNVTFRCDPISEHNRLYWYRQTLGQGPEFLTYFQNEAQLEKSRLLSDRFSAERPKGSFSTLEIQRTEQGDSAMYLCASRRRGGFNEQFFGPGTRLTVL.

The J gene is TRBJ2-1, the V gene TRBV7-9; without DNA, the TCRdb call of TRBD1 cannot be checked. Germline lookup yields CDR1 SEHNR and CDR2 FQNEAQ (reference sequence). CDR3 length: 15 residues. The CDR3 reads CASSLVSGQGNEQFF.

J is TRBJ2-1 and V is TRBV4-1; TCRdb lists TRBD1, though no DNA is available to test this call. This CDR3 is 16 amino acids long. Germline CDR1 MGHRA, CDR2 YSYEKL. The CDR3 loop reads CASSQDFRQGFDEQFF.

This chain uses TRBV14 with TRBJ2-1; the D call from TCRdb, TRBD2, cannot be confirmed without DNA. The CDR3 is 16 amino acids. Germline loops: CDR1 SGHDN, CDR2 FVKESK. The CDR3 is CASSPFSGISYNEQFF. The full variable domain, rest sourced from reference TRBV14 and TRBJ2-1, is EAGVTQFPSHSVIEKGQTVTLRCDPISGHDNLYWYRRVMGKEIKFLLHFVKESKQDESGMPNNRFLAERTGGTYSTLKVQPAELEDSGVYFCASSPFSGISYNEQFFGPGTRLTVL.

This chain uses TRBV29-1 with TRBJ2-3. The CDR3 is made up of 12 amino acids. Germline V gene lookup returns CDR1 SQVTM and CDR2 ANQGSEA. The CDR3 loop reads CSVVGSIDTQYF.

The chain employs TRBV29-1 and TRBJ2-7. The CDR3 runs 12 residues. Germline V gives CDR1 SQVTM, CDR2 ANQGSEA. CDR3 protein: CSVEDPPYEQYF.

The J gene is TRBJ2-6, the V gene TRBV19; as DNA is missing, the TRBD1 call by TCRdb cannot be tested. This CDR3 comprises 14 residues. CDR1 LNHDA and CDR2 SQIVND come from the germline V gene (reference sequence). This chain's CDR3 is CATSGTGVPDVLTF.

The chain uses TRBV9 and TRBJ2-3; TCRdb outputs TRBD1, but without DNA this stays unchecked. The CDR3 covers 15 residues. Looked up from germline, CDR1 is SGDLS and CDR2 is YYNGEE. This chain's CDR3 is CASSSRQGSTDTQYF.

The CDR3: CATSIEGGDTDTQYF. The chain links TRBV15 to TRBJ2-3; the D call of TRBD1 rests on TCRdb alone, since no DNA is present to check it. This CDR3 is 15 amino acids long. The V gene's germline CDR1 is LNHNV and CDR2 YYDKDF (reference sequence).

The chain employs TRBV21-1 and TRBJ1-2; the D call of TRBD1 rests on TCRdb alone, since no DNA is present to check it. TRBV21-1 is deemed a pseudogene. CDR3 length: 16 amino acids. The CDR3: CASSTPTTGLNYGYTF.